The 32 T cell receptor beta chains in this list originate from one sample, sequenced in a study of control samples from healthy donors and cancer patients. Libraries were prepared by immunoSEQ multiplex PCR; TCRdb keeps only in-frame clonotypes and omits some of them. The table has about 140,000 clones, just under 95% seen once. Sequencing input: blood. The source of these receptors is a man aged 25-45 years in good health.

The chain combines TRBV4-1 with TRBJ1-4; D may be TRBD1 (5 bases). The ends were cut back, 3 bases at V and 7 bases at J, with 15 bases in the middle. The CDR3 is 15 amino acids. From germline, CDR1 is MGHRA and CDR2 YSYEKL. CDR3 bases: TGCGCCAGCAGCCACGCGGGACGGACCCTTGAAAAACTGTTTTTT. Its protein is CASSHAGRTLEKLFF.

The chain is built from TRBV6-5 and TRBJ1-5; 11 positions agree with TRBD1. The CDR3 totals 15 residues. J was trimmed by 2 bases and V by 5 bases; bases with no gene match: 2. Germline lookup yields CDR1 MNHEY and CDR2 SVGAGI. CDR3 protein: CASSRDRGGNQPQHF. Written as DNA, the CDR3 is TGTGCCAGCAGTCGGGACAGGGGGGGCAATCAGCCCCAGCATTTT.

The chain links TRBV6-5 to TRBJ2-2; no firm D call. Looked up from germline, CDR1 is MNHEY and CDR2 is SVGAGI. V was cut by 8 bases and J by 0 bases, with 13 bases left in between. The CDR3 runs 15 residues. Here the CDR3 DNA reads TGTGCCAGCCAAAGATTCAGCGCGAACACCGGGGAGCTGTTTTTT. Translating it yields CASQRFSANTGELFF.

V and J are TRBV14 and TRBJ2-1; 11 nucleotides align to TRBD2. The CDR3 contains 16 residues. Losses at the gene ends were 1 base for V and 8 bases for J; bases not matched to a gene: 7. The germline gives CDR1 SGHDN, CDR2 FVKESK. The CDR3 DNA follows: TGTGCCAGCAGCCAAGGCCTACTAGCGGGAGTCGATGAGCAGTTCTTC. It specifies CASSQGLLAGVDEQFF.

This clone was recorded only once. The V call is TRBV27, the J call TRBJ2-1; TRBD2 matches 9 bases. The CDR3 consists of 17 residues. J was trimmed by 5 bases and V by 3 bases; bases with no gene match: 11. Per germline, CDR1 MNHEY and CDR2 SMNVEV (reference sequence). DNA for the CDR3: TGTGCCAGCAGTTTTCTCCGACTAGCGGAAAACCACAATGAGCAGTTCTTC. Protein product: CASSFLRLAENHNEQFF.

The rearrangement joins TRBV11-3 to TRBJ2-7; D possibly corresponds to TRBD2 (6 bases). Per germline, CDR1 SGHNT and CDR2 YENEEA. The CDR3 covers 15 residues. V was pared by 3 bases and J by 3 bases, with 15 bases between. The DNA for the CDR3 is TGTGCCAGCAGCTTGAGGGGACTTCAATACTACGAGCAGTACTTC. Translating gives CASSLRGLQYYEQYF.

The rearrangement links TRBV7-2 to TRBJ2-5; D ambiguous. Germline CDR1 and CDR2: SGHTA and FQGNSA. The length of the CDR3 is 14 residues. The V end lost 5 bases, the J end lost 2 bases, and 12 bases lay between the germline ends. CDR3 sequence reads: CASSPGRVQETQYF. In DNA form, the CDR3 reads TGTGCCAGCAGCCCTGGCAGAGTACAAGAGACCCAGTACTTC.

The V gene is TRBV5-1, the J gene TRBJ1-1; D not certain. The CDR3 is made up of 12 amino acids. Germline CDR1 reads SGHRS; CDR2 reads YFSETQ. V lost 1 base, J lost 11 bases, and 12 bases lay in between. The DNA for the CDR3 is TGCGCCAGCAGCTTGAGGGCAGTTGCGGCTTTCTTT. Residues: CASSLRAVAAFF.

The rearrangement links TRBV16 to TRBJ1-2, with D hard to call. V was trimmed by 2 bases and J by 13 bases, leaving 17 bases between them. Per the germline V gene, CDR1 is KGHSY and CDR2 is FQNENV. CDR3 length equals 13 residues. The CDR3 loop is CASSQTAQVFITF. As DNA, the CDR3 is TGTGCCAGCAGCCAAACAGCGCAGGTTTTTATCACCTTC.

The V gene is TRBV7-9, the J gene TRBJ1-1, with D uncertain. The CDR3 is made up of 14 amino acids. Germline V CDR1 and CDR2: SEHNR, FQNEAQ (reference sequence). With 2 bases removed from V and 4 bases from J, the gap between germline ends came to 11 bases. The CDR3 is CASSLQKPGTEAFF. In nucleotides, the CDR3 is TGTGCCAGCAGCTTACAGAAGCCGGGCACTGAAGCTTTCTTT. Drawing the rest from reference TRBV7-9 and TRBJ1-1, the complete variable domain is DTGVSQNPRHKITKRGQNVTFRCDPISEHNRLYWYRQTLGQGPEFLTYFQNEAQLEKSRLLSDRFSAERPKGSFSTLEIQRTEQGDSAMYLCASSLQKPGTEAFFGQGTRLTVV.

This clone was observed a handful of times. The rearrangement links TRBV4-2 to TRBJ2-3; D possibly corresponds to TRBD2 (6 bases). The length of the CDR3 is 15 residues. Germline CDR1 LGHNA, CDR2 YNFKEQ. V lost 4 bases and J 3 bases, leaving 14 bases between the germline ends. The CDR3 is CASSPGVSETDTQYF. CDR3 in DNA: TGTGCCAGCAGCCCGGGAGTTTCTGAAACAGATACGCAGTATTTT.

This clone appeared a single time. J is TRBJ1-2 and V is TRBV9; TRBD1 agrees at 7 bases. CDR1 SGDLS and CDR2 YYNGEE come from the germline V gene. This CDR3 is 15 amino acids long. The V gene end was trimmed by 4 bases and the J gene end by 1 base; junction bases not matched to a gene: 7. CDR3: CASSSSRGLNYGYTF. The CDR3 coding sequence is TGTGCCAGCAGCTCCAGTAGGGGGCTTAACTATGGCTACACCTTC.

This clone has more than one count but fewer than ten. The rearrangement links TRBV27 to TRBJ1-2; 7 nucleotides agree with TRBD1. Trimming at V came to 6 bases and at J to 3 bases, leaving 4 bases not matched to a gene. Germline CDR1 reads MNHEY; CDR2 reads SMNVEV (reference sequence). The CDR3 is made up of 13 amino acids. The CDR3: CASRRDSYYGYTF. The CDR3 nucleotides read TGTGCCAGCAGACGGGACAGCTACTATGGCTACACCTTC.

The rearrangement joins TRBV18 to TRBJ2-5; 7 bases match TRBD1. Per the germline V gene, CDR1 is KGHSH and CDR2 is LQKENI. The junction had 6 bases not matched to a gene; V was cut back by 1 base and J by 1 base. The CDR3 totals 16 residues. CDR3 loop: CASSPREGGGQETQYF. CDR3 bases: TGTGCCAGCTCACCACGTGAAGGGGGCGGCCAAGAGACCCAGTACTTC.

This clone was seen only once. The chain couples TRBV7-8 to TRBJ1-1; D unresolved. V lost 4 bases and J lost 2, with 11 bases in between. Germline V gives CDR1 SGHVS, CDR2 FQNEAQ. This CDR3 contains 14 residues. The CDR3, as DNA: TGTGCCAGCAGCTCCGATGGGCCCAACACTGAAGCTTTCTTT. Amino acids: CASSSDGPNTEAFF.

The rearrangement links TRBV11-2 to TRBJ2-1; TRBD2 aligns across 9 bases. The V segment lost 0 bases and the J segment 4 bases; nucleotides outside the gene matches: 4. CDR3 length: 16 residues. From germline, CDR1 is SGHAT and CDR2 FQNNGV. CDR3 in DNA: TGTGCCAGCAGCTTAGATTGGGCGGGAGGGTACAATGAGCAGTTCTTC. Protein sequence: CASSLDWAGGYNEQFF.

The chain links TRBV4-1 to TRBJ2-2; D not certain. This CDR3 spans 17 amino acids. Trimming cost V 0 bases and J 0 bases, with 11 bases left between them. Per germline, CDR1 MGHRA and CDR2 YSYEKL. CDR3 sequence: CASSQDRLAANTGELFF. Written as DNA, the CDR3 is TGCGCCAGCAGCCAAGATCGCTTAGCCGCGAACACCGGGGAGCTGTTTTTT.

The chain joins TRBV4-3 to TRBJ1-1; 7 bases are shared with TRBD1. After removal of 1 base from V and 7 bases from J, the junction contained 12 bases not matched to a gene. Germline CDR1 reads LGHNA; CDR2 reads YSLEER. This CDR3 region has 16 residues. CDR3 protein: CASSQGGGRDSNEAFF. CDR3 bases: TGCGCCAGCAGCCAAGGGGGGGGACGGGACAGCAATGAAGCTTTCTTT.

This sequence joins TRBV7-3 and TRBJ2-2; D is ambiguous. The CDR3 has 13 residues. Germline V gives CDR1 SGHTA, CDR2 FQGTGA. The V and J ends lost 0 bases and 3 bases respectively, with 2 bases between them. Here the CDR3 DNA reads TGTGCCAGCAGCTTAACGTACACCGGGGAGCTGTTTTTT. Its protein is CASSLTYTGELFF.

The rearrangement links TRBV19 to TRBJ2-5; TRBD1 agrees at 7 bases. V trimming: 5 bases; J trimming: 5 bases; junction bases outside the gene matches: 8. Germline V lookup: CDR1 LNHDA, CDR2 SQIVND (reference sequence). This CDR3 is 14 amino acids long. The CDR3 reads CASSQQGWEETQYF. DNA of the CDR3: TGTGCCAGTAGTCAACAGGGGTGGGAGGAGACCCAGTACTTC.

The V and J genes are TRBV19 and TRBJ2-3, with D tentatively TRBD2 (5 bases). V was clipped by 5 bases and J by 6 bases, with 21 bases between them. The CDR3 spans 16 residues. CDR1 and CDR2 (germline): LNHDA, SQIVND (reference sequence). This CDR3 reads CASSPRGAGGVDTQYF. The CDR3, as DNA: TGTGCCAGTAGTCCCCGGGGAGCCGGCGGTGTCGATACGCAGTATTTT. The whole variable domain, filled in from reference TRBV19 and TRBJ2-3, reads DGGITQSPKYLFRKEGQNVTLSCEQNLNHDAMYWYRQDPGQGLRLIYYSQIVNDFQKGDIAEGYSVSREKKESFPLTVTSAQKNPTAFYLCASSPRGAGGVDTQYFGPGTRLTVL.

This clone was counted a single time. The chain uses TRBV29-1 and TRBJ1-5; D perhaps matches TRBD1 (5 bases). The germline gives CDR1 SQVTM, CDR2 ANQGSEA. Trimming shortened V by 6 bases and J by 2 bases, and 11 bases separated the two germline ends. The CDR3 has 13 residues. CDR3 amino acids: CSVRGSGNQPQHF. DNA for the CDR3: TGCAGCGTGAGGGGCTCGGGCAATCAGCCCCAGCATTTT.

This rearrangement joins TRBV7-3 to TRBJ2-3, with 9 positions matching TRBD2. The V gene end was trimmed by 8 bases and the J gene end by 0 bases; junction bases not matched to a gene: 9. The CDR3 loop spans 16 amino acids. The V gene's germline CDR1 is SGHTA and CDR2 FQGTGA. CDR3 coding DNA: TGTGCCAGCCCTAGCCCTAGCGGGGCCAGCACAGATACGCAGTATTTT. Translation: CASPSPSGASTDTQYF.

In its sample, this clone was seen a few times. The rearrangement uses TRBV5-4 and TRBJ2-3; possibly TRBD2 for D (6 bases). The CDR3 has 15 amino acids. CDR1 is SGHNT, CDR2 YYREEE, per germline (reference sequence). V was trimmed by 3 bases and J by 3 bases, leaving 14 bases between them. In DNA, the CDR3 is TGTGCCAGCAGCTGGGGGGATACCCGTACAGATACGCAGTATTTT. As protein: CASSWGDTRTDTQYF.

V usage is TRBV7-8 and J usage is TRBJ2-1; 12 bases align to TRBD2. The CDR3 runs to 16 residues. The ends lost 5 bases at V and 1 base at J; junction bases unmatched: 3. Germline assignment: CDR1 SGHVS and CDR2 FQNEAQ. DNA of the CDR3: TGTGCCAGCAGCCACGGACTAGCGGGATCCTACAATGAGCAGTTCTTC. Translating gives CASSHGLAGSYNEQFF.

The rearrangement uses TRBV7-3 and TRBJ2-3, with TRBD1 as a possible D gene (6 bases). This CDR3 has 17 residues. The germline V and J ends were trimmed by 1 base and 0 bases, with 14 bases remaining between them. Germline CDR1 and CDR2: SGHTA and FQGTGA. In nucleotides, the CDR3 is TGTGCCAGCAGCTTAAATGTCGGGGACATTAGCACAGATACGCAGTATTTT. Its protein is CASSLNVGDISTDTQYF.

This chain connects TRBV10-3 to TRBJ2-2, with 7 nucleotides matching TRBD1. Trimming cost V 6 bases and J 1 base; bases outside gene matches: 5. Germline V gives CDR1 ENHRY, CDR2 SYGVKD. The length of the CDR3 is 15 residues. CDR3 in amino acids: CAISDAGGNTGELFF. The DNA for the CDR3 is TGTGCCATCAGCGACGCAGGGGGGAACACCGGGGAGCTGTTTTTT.

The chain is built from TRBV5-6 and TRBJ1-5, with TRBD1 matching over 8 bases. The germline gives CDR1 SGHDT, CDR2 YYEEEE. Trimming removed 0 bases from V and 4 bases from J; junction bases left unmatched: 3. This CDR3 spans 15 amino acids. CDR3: CASSLGQGSNQPQHF. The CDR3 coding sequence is TGTGCCAGCAGCTTGGGACAGGGGAGTAATCAGCCCCAGCATTTT.

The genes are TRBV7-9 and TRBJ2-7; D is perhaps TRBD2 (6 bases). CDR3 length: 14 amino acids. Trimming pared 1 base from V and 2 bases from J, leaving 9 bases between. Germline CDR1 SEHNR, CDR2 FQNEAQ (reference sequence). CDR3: CASSLVGGPYEQYF. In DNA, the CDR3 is TGTGCCAGCAGCTTAGTGGGGGGACCCTACGAGCAGTACTTC.

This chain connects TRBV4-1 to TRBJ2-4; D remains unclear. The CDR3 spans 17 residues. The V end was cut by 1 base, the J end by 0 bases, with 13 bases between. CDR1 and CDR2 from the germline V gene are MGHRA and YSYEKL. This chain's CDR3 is CASSQGSVELAKNIQYF. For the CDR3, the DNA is TGCGCCAGCAGCCAAGGAAGCGTGGAATTAGCCAAAAACATTCAGTACTTC.

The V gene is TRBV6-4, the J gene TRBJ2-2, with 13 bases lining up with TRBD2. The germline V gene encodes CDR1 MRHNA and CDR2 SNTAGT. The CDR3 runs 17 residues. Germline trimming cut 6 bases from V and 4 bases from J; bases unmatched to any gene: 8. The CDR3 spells CASSSLAGGQSTGELFF. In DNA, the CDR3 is TGTGCCAGCAGCTCACTAGCGGGAGGGCAAAGCACCGGGGAGCTGTTTTTT.

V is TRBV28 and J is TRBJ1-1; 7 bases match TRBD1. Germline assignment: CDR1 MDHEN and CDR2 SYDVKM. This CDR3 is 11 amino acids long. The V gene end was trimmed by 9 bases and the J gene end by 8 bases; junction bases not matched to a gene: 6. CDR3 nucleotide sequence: TGTGCCAGTAAAGGGACAGCAGAAGCTTTCTTT. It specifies CASKGTAEAFF.